Below are 29 T cell receptor beta chains sequenced from a single sample in a study of blood T cell repertoires in COVID-19. Clones were read by immunoSEQ multiplex PCR, and TCRdb kept only the in-frame ones, dropping some. The table lists about 140,000 clones, approximately 90% of them singletons. Sequencing was performed on peripheral blood. These receptors were collected from a woman aged 60 to 75 with active COVID-19.

The chain employs TRBV11-2 and TRBJ2-1, with 8 bases aligning to TRBD2. Germline CDR1 reads SGHAT; CDR2 reads FQNNGV. After removal of 5 bases from V and 6 bases from J, the junction contained 9 bases not matched to a gene. The CDR3 runs to 15 residues. For the CDR3, the DNA is TGTGCCAGCAGCCTCGGGAGGGCCCAAGGCAATGAGCAGTTCTTC. This encodes CASSLGRAQGNEQFF.

The chain joins TRBV9 to TRBJ2-1; D is perhaps TRBD1 (6 bases). V shed 2 bases and J shed 5 bases, with 20 bases lying between them. The CDR3 runs to 17 residues. The germline gives CDR1 SGDLS, CDR2 YYNGEE. CDR3 region: CASSVHRDKWGNNEQFF. The DNA of the CDR3 is TGTGCCAGCAGCGTCCACAGGGACAAATGGGGTAACAATGAGCAGTTCTTC. The full variable domain, completed using reference TRBV9 and TRBJ2-1, is DSGVTQTPKHLITATGQRVTLRCSPRSGDLSVYWYQQSLDQGLQFLIQYYNGEERAKGNILERFSAQQFPDLHSELNLSSLELGDSALYFCASSVHRDKWGNNEQFFGPGTRLTVL.

The DNA of the CDR3 is TGTGCCACCAGTGACAGCCGGGACTTGTACCAAGAGACCCAGTACTTC. Translation gives CATSDSRDLYQETQYF. This chain connects TRBV24-1 to TRBJ2-5; D is perhaps TRBD2 (6 bases). Trimming took off 4 bases at V and 0 bases at J, with 14 bases between the two ends. The CDR3 is 16 amino acids. Germline assignment: CDR1 KGHDR and CDR2 SFDVKD.

The V gene is TRBV28, the J gene TRBJ1-5; D gene ambiguous. V lost 7 bases and J 3 bases, leaving 16 bases between the germline ends. Germline V gene sequence: CDR1 MDHEN, CDR2 SYDVKM. CDR3 length: 15 residues. The CDR3 is CASTPLGDHNQPQHF. The CDR3 nucleotides are TGTGCCAGCACCCCTCTCGGGGATCACAATCAGCCCCAGCATTTT.

The V and J genes are TRBV6-5 and TRBJ2-5; 10 nucleotides line up with TRBD2. From germline, CDR1 is MNHEY and CDR2 SVGAGI. There are 14 residues in the CDR3. Losses at the gene ends were 7 bases for V and 5 bases for J; bases not matched to a gene: 7. CDR3 DNA sequence: TGTGCCAGCACTTTAGGGACTAGCGAGGAGACCCAGTACTTC. Encoded protein: CASTLGTSEETQYF.

Points on this clone: The same CDR3 arises from other DNA sequences in this sample as well. V gene TRBV30 combines with J gene TRBJ1-4; TRBD1 aligns across 7 bases. Unmatched junction bases numbered 1, after V lost 0 bases and J lost 3 bases. This CDR3 region has 14 residues. Per germline, CDR1 GTSNPN and CDR2 SVGIG (reference sequence). CDR3 loop: CAWSVGTANEKLFF. DNA for the CDR3: TGTGCCTGGAGTGTAGGGACAGCTAATGAAAAACTGTTTTTT.

The CDR3 nucleotides are TGTGCCAGCTCACCCGACGGACTCTATGGCTACACCTTC. This translates into CASSPDGLYGYTF. This chain links TRBV18 with TRBJ1-2; D uncertain. The CDR3 has 13 residues. The V gene's germline CDR1 is KGHSH and CDR2 LQKENI. Trimming took off 3 bases at V and 4 bases at J, with 9 bases between the two ends.

The gene calls are TRBV5-4 and TRBJ2-7; a weak D match, TRBD1 (5 bases). Germline V gene sequence: CDR1 SGHNT, CDR2 YYREEE (reference sequence). This CDR3 is built from 12 residues. Trimming cost V 4 bases and J 6 bases, with 11 bases left between them. CDR3 nucleotides: TGTGCCAGCAGCCCAGGGTTCGGCGAGCAGTACTTC. As protein: CASSPGFGEQYF. Based on the CDR3 plus reference TRBV5-4 and TRBJ2-7, the full variable domain is ETGVTQSPTHLIKTRGQQVTLRCSSQSGHNTVSWYQQALGQGPQFIFQYYREEENGRGNFPPRFSGLQFPNYSSELNVNALELDDSALYLCASSPGFGEQYFGPGTRLTVT.

The chain employs TRBV7-2 and TRBJ2-1, with D perhaps matching TRBD2 (5 bases). The CDR3 contains 17 residues. The V and J ends lost 3 bases and 0 bases respectively, with 15 bases between them. Germline CDR1 SGHTA, CDR2 FQGNSA. This CDR3 is CASSFTGIGSSYNEQFF. The DNA for the CDR3 is TGTGCCAGCAGCTTCACCGGGATCGGTAGCTCCTACAATGAGCAGTTCTTC.

Here the CDR3 reads CASSPLGLAGGRTGELFF. DNA for the CDR3: TGTGCCAGCTCACCTCTAGGACTAGCGGGAGGTCGGACCGGGGAGCTGTTTTTT. The V gene is TRBV18, the J gene TRBJ2-2, with 14 bases fitting TRBD2. Trimming at V came to 3 bases and at J to 5 bases, leaving 8 bases not matched to a gene. This CDR3 contains 18 residues. Germline CDR1 and CDR2: KGHSH and LQKENI.

The chain uses TRBV6-4 and TRBJ2-5, with D tentatively TRBD2 (7 bases). Deletions cut 4 bases from V and 2 bases from J, with 14 bases between. The CDR3 has 15 amino acids. Germline assignment: CDR1 MRHNA and CDR2 SNTAGT. The CDR3 nucleotides are TGTGCCAGCAGTGTAGTGGGGGGGCCTCAAGAGACCCAGTACTTC. Protein: CASSVVGGPQETQYF.

With respect to this clone: The sample has other DNA sequences that encode this CDR3 too. The CDR3 nucleotides read TGTGCCAGCTCACCACCGGGACTAGCGGGAGCCGGGGAGCTGTTTTTT. It codes for CASSPPGLAGAGELFF. The genes are TRBV18 and TRBJ2-2; the match to TRBD2 covers 14 bases. This CDR3 is built from 16 residues. V lost 0 bases, J lost 6 bases, and 0 bases stayed unmatched. Germline V gives CDR1 KGHSH, CDR2 LQKENI.

V usage is TRBV28 and J usage is TRBJ1-2; tentative D call: TRBD1 (6 bases). The CDR3 is 15 residues long. Trimming pared 3 bases from V and 0 bases from J, leaving 11 bases between. Germline CDR1 reads MDHEN; CDR2 reads SYDVKM. The CDR3 loop reads CASSFQRGSNYGYTF. Here the CDR3 DNA reads TGTGCCAGCAGTTTTCAGAGGGGGTCTAACTATGGCTACACCTTC.

The V and J genes are TRBV27 and TRBJ1-4; maybe TRBD1 (6 bases). CDR1 is MNHEY, CDR2 SMNVEV, per germline (reference sequence). Trimming stripped 7 bases from V and 8 bases from J, with 14 bases between. This CDR3 contains 13 residues. The chain's CDR3 is CASTKIQGEKLFF. In nucleotides, the CDR3 is TGTGCCAGCACCAAAATTCAGGGGGAAAAACTGTTTTTT.

This chain uses TRBV28 with TRBJ2-7, with 7 positions matching TRBD2. Germline V gives CDR1 MDHEN, CDR2 SYDVKM. The ends lost 3 bases at V and 1 base at J; junction bases unmatched: 18. The CDR3 extends over 19 amino acids. CDR3 coding DNA: TGTGCCAGCAGTTTGGTAGTGGGGGGAGGGCCCCTTAGGTCCTACGAGCAGTACTTC. It yields the protein CASSLVVGGGPLRSYEQYF.

The chain uses TRBV28 and TRBJ1-5; TRBD1 matches at 12 bases. CDR1 MDHEN and CDR2 SYDVKM come from the germline V gene. This CDR3 has 16 amino acids. The J segment lost 6 bases and the V segment lost 3 bases, leaving 6 bases of the junction unmatched. The CDR3 is CASSFGTGGASQPQHF. CDR3 coding DNA: TGTGCCAGCAGTTTCGGGACAGGGGGCGCATCTCAGCCCCAGCATTTT.

This rearrangement joins TRBV19 to TRBJ1-5, with D possibly being TRBD1 (6 bases). The CDR3 is 14 amino acids. Germline V gives CDR1 LNHDA, CDR2 SQIVND (reference sequence). V dropped 4 bases and J dropped 5 bases, with 12 bases sitting between them. For the CDR3, the DNA is TGTGCCAGTAGTAAGGGGGAGACCTATCAGCCCCAGCATTTT. Protein product: CASSKGETYQPQHF.

The rearrangement uses TRBV27 and TRBJ2-1; D possibly corresponds to TRBD2 (6 bases). Trimming cost V 9 bases and J 8 bases, with 14 bases left between them. This CDR3 has 12 amino acids. Germline V gives CDR1 MNHEY, CDR2 SMNVEV (reference sequence). The CDR3: CASGGMGDEQFF. DNA for the CDR3: TGTGCCAGTGGAGGGATGGGGGATGAGCAGTTCTTC.

The J gene is TRBJ2-5, the V gene TRBV18; 7 nucleotides align to TRBD2. The trim removed 6 bases at V and 5 bases at J, leaving 6 bases unmatched. Germline V gene lookup returns CDR1 KGHSH and CDR2 LQKENI. This CDR3 is built from 13 residues. The CDR3: CASSPLGGETQYF. The CDR3 DNA reads as TGTGCCAGCTCTCCCCTGGGAGGGGAGACCCAGTACTTC.

V usage is TRBV28 and J usage is TRBJ2-1; tentatively, D is TRBD2 (6 bases). The CDR3 sequence is 19 residues long. V gave up 2 bases and J gave up 8 bases, with 28 bases separating them. Looked up from germline, CDR1 is MDHEN and CDR2 is SYDVKM. The CDR3 is CASSLPRTAGQASPHEQFF. The CDR3 nucleotides read TGTGCCAGCAGTTTACCAAGGACTGCGGGGCAGGCCTCCCCCCATGAGCAGTTCTTC.

This clone was counted only a few times. The chain has TRBV21-1 and TRBJ1-5. TRBV21-1 is termed a pseudogene. This CDR3 region has 14 residues. The CDR3 nucleotides are TGTGCTAAGAGGGCAGGACGTAGCAATCAGCCCCAGCATTTT. The encoded protein is CAKRAGRSNQPQHF.

DNA of the CDR3: TGCGCCAGCAGCCAAGATGTAGCGGGAAGGCTAGTTGAGCAGTTCTTC. Protein sequence: CASSQDVAGRLVEQFF. V usage is TRBV4-3 and J usage is TRBJ2-1; the match to TRBD2 covers 8 bases. The germline V gene has CDR1 LGHNA and CDR2 YSLEER. There are 16 residues in the CDR3. The ends lost 0 bases at V and 9 bases at J; junction bases unmatched: 10.

The V and J genes are TRBV7-6 and TRBJ1-1; D is perhaps TRBD1 (5 bases). The ends were cut back, 4 bases at V and 2 bases at J, with 20 bases in the middle. CDR1 is SGHVS, CDR2 FNYEAQ, per germline. The CDR3 length is 17 residues. CDR3 sequence reads: CASSSLGGMKGNTEAFF. For the CDR3, the DNA is TGTGCCAGCAGCTCCCTCGGGGGGATGAAGGGTAACACTGAAGCTTTCTTT.

The CDR3 DNA reads TGTGCCAGCAGCTTAGCCAAGAACTACTATGGCTACACCTTC. Amino acids: CASSLAKNYYGYTF. The chain is built from TRBV7-2 and TRBJ1-2, with D unclear. The CDR3 totals 14 residues. Germline V gene data show CDR1 as SGHTA and CDR2 as FQGNSA. V lost 0 bases to trimming and J lost 3 bases, with 8 bases between them.

The chain recombines TRBV12-3 or TRBV12-4 with TRBJ1-1; TRBD1 matches 7 bases. The junction had 1 base not matched to a gene; V was cut back by 3 bases and J by 3 bases. The length of the CDR3 is 13 residues. CDR3 amino acids: CASSFQGDTEAFF. Here the CDR3 DNA reads TGTGCCAGCAGTTTTCAGGGGGACACTGAAGCTTTCTTT.

In its sample, this clone was seen once. J is TRBJ2-3 and V is TRBV30; D is ambiguous. This CDR3 is built from 12 residues. V lost 2 bases to trimming and J lost 3 bases, with 6 bases between them. Germline V lookup: CDR1 GTSNPN, CDR2 SVGIG (reference sequence). DNA of the CDR3: TGTGCCTGGAGTCGAGAGACAGATACGCAGTATTTT. Translating gives CAWSRETDTQYF.

This clone was detected once. The rearrangement joins TRBV19 to TRBJ2-1; possible D gene TRBD1, 6 bases. The CDR3 is made up of 14 amino acids. CDR1 and CDR2 from the germline V gene are LNHDA and SQIVND (reference sequence). V lost 4 bases, J lost 4 bases, and 11 bases lay in between. The CDR3 DNA sequence: TGTGCCAGTAGTAGGTCAGGGGTGTACAATGAGCAGTTCTTC. Its protein product is CASSRSGVYNEQFF.

This sequence joins TRBV7-2 and TRBJ2-1; TRBD2 matches 13 bases. The germline gives CDR1 SGHTA, CDR2 FQGNSA. The CDR3 extends over 13 amino acids. V lost 5 bases to trimming and J lost 15 bases; unmatched junction nucleotides: 7. The CDR3 sequence is CASSPRTSGSRFF. The CDR3 DNA follows: TGTGCCAGCAGCCCACGGACTAGCGGGAGCCGGTTCTTC. Variable domain in full (rest from reference TRBV7-2 and TRBJ2-1): GAGVSQSPSNKVTEKGKDVELRCDPISGHTALYWYRQSLGQGLEFLIYFQGNSAPDKSGLPSDRFSAERTGGSVSTLTIQRTQQEDSAVYLCASSPRTSGSRFFGPGTRLTVL.

This sequence joins TRBV27 and TRBJ2-1; TRBD2 matches at 13 bases. J lost 3 bases, V lost 4 bases, and 9 bases had no gene match. The CDR3 has 18 residues. Germline V gene data show CDR1 as MNHEY and CDR2 as SMNVEV (reference sequence). CDR3 nucleotide sequence: TGTGCCAGCAGTTATTCGGTACTAGCGGGAGGGCTCTACAATGAGCAGTTCTTC. Protein product: CASSYSVLAGGLYNEQFF.